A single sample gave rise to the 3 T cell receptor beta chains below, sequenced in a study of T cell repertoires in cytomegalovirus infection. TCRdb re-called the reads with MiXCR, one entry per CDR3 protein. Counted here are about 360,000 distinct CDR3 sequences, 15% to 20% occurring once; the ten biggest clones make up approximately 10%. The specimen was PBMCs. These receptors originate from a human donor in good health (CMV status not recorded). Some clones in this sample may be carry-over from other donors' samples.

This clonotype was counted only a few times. The CDR3 DNA reads TGCAGCGTTCAAACAACGCGTGAGGGCTACACCTTC. Translating it yields CSVQTTREGYTF. The chain has TRBV29-1 and TRBJ1-2; D not resolved. This CDR3 spans 12 amino acids. Germline CDR1 reads SQVTM; CDR2 reads ANQGSEA. Deletions cut 5 bases from V and 8 bases from J, with 15 bases between.

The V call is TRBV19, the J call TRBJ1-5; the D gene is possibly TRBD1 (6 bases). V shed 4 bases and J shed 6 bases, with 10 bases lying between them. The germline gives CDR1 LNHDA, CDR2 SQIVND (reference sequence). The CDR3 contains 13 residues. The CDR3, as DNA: TGTGCCAGTAGTACAGGGGCTCTTCAGCCCCAGCATTTT. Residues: CASSTGALQPQHF.

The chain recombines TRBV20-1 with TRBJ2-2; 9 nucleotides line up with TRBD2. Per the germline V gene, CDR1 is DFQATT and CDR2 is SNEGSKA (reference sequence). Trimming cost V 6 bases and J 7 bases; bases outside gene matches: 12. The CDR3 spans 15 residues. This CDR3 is CSAVIAGGPDGELFF. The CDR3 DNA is TGCAGTGCCGTTATCGCGGGGGGGCCGGACGGGGAGCTGTTTTTT.